The next 5 T cell receptor beta chains were all read from a single sample in a study of patients and donors after allogeneic stem cell transplantation (dated by TCRdb to the early 2020s). Library preparation used RT-PCR. Sequencing instrument: NextSeq 550. TCRdb took the public reads, trimmed them with fastp at Q25, ran MiXCR for clone calling and kept in-frame beta chains. Each CDR3 protein appears once, grouped with its most common genes and DNA. Recorded for this sample are a few hundred thousand distinct CDR3 sequences; roughly two fifths of them occurred a single time. The ten largest clones add up to 11% of the sample. The specimen sequenced was blood, either unsorted or a sorted T cell fraction (not recorded which). These receptors were collected from a human donor who was either an allogeneic HSCT recipient or a stem cell or donor lymphocyte infusion donor (not recorded which). It is not recorded whose cells these are; they may come from a transplant donor.

This rearrangement joins TRBV7-3 to TRBJ1-1; D gene unclear. From germline, CDR1 is SGHTA and CDR2 FQGTGA. This CDR3 has 15 residues. V lost 1 base and J 1 base, leaving 10 bases between the germline ends. The CDR3 spells CASSLSGGPNTEAFF. In nucleotides, the CDR3 is TGTGCCAGCAGCTTAAGTGGAGGGCCGAACACTGAAGCTTTCTTT.

The rearrangement uses TRBV7-2 and TRBJ1-1, with 7 bases matching TRBD1. V was clipped by 6 bases and J by 5 bases; unmatched bases: 12. The CDR3 is 15 residues long. Germline CDR1 and CDR2: SGHTA and FQGNSA. DNA for the CDR3: TGTGCCAGCAGTAGTGCCGGGACAGTGGGTACTGAAGCTTTCTTT. Amino acid sequence: CASSSAGTVGTEAFF.

This clonotype was picked up one time. V gene TRBV6-2 or TRBV6-3 combines with J gene TRBJ2-7; D not certain. Germline values: CDR1 MNHEY, CDR2 SVGEGT. Trimming stripped 4 bases from V and 3 bases from J, with 7 bases between. CDR3 length: 12 amino acids. In DNA form, the CDR3 reads TGTGCCAGCAGTTCCGCGATCTACGAGCAGTACTTC. It yields the protein CASSSAIYEQYF.

In this sample, this clonotype turned up once. V is TRBV11-3 and J is TRBJ2-1, with a weak D call TRBD2 (7 bases). V was trimmed by 3 bases and J by 6 bases, leaving 9 bases between them. CDR1 and CDR2 (germline): SGHNT, YENEEA. This CDR3 has 13 amino acids. CDR3 in amino acids: CASSLGGPNEQFF. CDR3 bases: TGTGCCAGCAGCTTGGGGGGGCCCAATGAGCAGTTCTTC. Full variable domain (rest looked up from reference TRBV11-3 and TRBJ2-1): EAGVVQSPRYKIIEKKQPVAFWCNPISGHNTLYWYLQNLGQGPELLIRYENEEAVDDSQLPKDRFSAERLKGVDSTLKIQPAELGDSAVYLCASSLGGPNEQFFGPGTRLTVL.

J is TRBJ2-2 and V is TRBV6-2 or TRBV6-3; 8 nucleotides align to TRBD2. The V segment lost 2 bases and the J segment 4 bases; nucleotides outside the gene matches: 6. Germline-derived CDR1 and CDR2 are MNHEY and SVGEGT. This CDR3 is built from 16 residues. In DNA form, the CDR3 reads TGTGCCAGCAGTTACCAGCGGGGGTTTTTCACCGGGGAGCTGTTTTTT. The encoded protein is CASSYQRGFFTGELFF.